The clone carrying this T cell receptor beta chain was seen at least ten times. Its specificity is not known. These data come from a study of T cell repertoires in cytomegalovirus infection. Study overall: An indication of both CMV infection and matching HLA type came from public TCR beta signatures. Study-wide results and limits: Pooled public TCR beta family frequency picked out CMV carriers with the relevant HLA. CMV-specific TCR beta clonotypes restricted by HLA-C dominated the ex vivo response.

TCRdb independently ran MiXCR on the reads; one entry per CDR3 protein. The sample lists around 350,000 distinct CDR3 sequences; 15% to 20% were seen once. Germline V CDR1 and CDR2: SGHTA, FQGNSA. This CDR3 comprises 16 residues. J lost 3 bases, V lost 5 bases, and 12 bases had no gene match. The specimen was PBMCs. The sequence was obtained from a human donor in good health (CMV status not recorded). Some clones in this sample may be carry-over from other donors' samples. The gene calls are TRBV7-2 and TRBJ2-7; 8 positions agree with TRBD1. CDR3 region: CASSPYPVGTGYEQYF. The CDR3 DNA reads TGTGCCAGCAGCCCGTATCCGGTTGGGACAGGCTACGAGCAGTACTTC.